The 28 T cell receptor beta chains below were found in one sample sequenced in a study of untreated major depressive disorder. The table came from immunoSEQ multiplex PCR; TCRdb's copy has only in-frame clones and leaves some out. Of about 25,000 clones detected, roughly nine tenths appear once; the ten largest clones hold around 0.78%. Overall study results and limits: CD4+ T cells from depressed patients used TRBV05-01 (Vbeta 5.1) more often than controls.

Which antigens these TCRs recognize remains unknown. The sample was CD4+ T cells from PBMCs. The receptors shown here come from a woman in her twenties or thirties with major depressive disorder.

The chain uses TRBV5-6 and TRBJ1-1, with a tentative D call TRBD1 (5 bases). Germline CDR1 SGHDT, CDR2 YYEEEE. The CDR3 totals 12 residues. The ends were cut back, 8 bases at V and 7 bases at J, with 15 bases in the middle. The CDR3: CASFGAADEAFF. CDR3 sequence (DNA): TGTGCCAGTTTCGGGGCGGCAGATGAAGCTTTCTTT. Based on the CDR3 plus reference TRBV5-6 and TRBJ1-1, the full variable domain is DAGVTQSPTHLIKTRGQQVTLRCSPKSGHDTVSWYQQALGQGPQFIFQYYEEEERQRGNFPDRFSGHQFPNYSSELNVNALLLGDSALYLCASFGAADEAFFGQGTRLTVV.

The chain couples TRBV4-1 to TRBJ2-2, with D unclear. V was cut by 8 bases and J by 7 bases, with 8 bases left in between. There are 11 residues in the CDR3. Germline CDR1 is MGHRA and CDR2 is YSYEKL. CDR3: CASRSIGELFF. For the CDR3, the DNA is TGCGCCAGCCGCTCGATCGGGGAGCTGTTTTTT.

The CDR3 nucleotides read TGTGCCAGCAGTACAGGACAGGGAGAGACGACACCCCTCCACTTT. It is translated as CASSTGQGETTPLHF. V usage is TRBV28 and J usage is TRBJ1-6; TRBD1 aligns across 8 bases. Germline V gene sequence: CDR1 MDHEN, CDR2 SYDVKM. The CDR3 totals 15 residues. V shed 5 bases, J shed 11 bases, and the junction held 11 bases outside the gene matches.

The chain employs TRBV10-1 and TRBJ1-5; 8 nucleotides match TRBD1. The V and J ends lost 7 bases and 5 bases, in that order; junction bases with no gene match: 10. Germline CDR1 WNHNN, CDR2 SYGVQD (reference sequence). The CDR3 has 15 residues. The CDR3 sequence: CASTPGQVLHQPQHF. CDR3 DNA sequence: TGCGCCAGCACGCCGGGACAGGTCCTTCATCAGCCCCAGCATTTT.

The rearrangement joins TRBV27 to TRBJ1-6, with D unresolved. The CDR3 consists of 15 residues. Germline CDR1 and CDR2: MNHEY and SMNVEV (reference sequence). Trimming cost V 2 bases and J 6 bases, with 11 bases left between them. The DNA of the CDR3 is TGTGCCAGCAGTTTAAACCAGGCCAGTAATTCACCCCTCCACTTT. Its translation: CASSLNQASNSPLHF.

The V and J genes are TRBV6-1 and TRBJ2-3; possible D gene TRBD2, 6 bases. This CDR3 spans 16 amino acids. V lost 3 bases, J lost 0 bases, and 13 bases lay in between. Germline CDR1 reads MNHNS; CDR2 reads SASEGT. The CDR3 DNA reads TGTGCCAGCAGTGACCTAGCGCGGCTAAGCACAGATACGCAGTATTTT. It encodes CASSDLARLSTDTQYF.

This clone was seen only once. The chain employs TRBV30 and TRBJ1-2, with D hard to call. This CDR3 is built from 11 residues. Trimming left V 2 bases short and J 8 bases short, with 9 bases between. CDR1 and CDR2 from the germline V gene are GTSNPN and SVGIG (reference sequence). The CDR3 bases are TGTGCCTGGAGTAAGGGTGTCGGCTACACCTTC. It codes for CAWSKGVGYTF.

This clone was found once. CDR3 loop: CASSQGSGGTDTQYF. CDR3 DNA sequence: TGTGCCAGCAGCCAAGGTAGCGGGGGCACAGATACGCAGTATTTT. The rearrangement links TRBV4-2 to TRBJ2-3; 8 nucleotides agree with TRBD2. Germline V gives CDR1 LGHNA, CDR2 YNFKEQ. This CDR3 is 15 amino acids long. V trimming: 1 base; J trimming: 1 base; junction bases outside the gene matches: 1.

J is TRBJ1-6 and V is TRBV27; D is undetermined. Trimming cost V 3 bases and J 9 bases, with 6 bases left between them. Germline CDR1 is MNHEY and CDR2 is SMNVEV (reference sequence). This CDR3 spans 12 amino acids. In DNA, the CDR3 is TGTGCCAGCAGTTTTCTGGGTTCACCCCTCCACTTT. Protein product: CASSFLGSPLHF.

This chain joins TRBV5-4 and TRBJ2-7, with 14 bases that match TRBD2. With 5 bases clipped from V and 4 bases from J, the junction kept 14 bases outside the gene matches. Germline V gives CDR1 SGHNT, CDR2 YYREEE (reference sequence). The CDR3 consists of 18 residues. Written as DNA, the CDR3 is TGTGCCAGCAGTACCGGGACTAGCGGGAGTTTAGGCCGTTACGAGCAGTACTTC. Translated, it gives CASSTGTSGSLGRYEQYF.

This clone was recorded only once. The chain has TRBV4-3 and TRBJ2-2, with 7 bases that match TRBD2. The J segment lost 1 base and the V segment lost 1 base, leaving 3 bases of the junction unmatched. The CDR3 extends over 16 amino acids. Germline loops: CDR1 LGHNA, CDR2 YSLEER. This chain's CDR3 is CASSQVLAVNTGELFF. In DNA form, the CDR3 reads TGCGCCAGCAGCCAAGTCCTAGCGGTGAACACCGGGGAGCTGTTTTTT.

The V call is TRBV5-6, the J call TRBJ1-6, with D unresolved. CDR1 and CDR2 (germline): SGHDT, YYEEEE. The CDR3 is made up of 17 amino acids. V was shortened by 2 bases and J by 6 bases, with 18 bases between the two germline ends. The DNA of the CDR3 is TGTGCCAGCAGCTTTTGGACGGCATTGACTATTAATTCACCCCTCCACTTT. As protein: CASSFWTALTINSPLHF.

V gene TRBV5-1 combines with J gene TRBJ2-5; possible D gene TRBD2, 6 bases. From germline, CDR1 is SGHRS and CDR2 YFSETQ. V gave up 4 bases and J gave up 5 bases, with 24 bases separating them. The CDR3 has 17 residues. CDR3 sequence (DNA): TGCGCCAGCAGCCCCGGAACGTCTGGGGGGAGCGCGGAGACCCAGTACTTC. Translated: CASSPGTSGGSAETQYF. Combining the CDR3 with reference TRBV5-1 and TRBJ2-5 gives the whole variable domain KAGVTQTPRYLIKTRGQQVTLSCSPISGHRSVSWYQQTPGQGLQFLFEYFSETQRNKGNFPGRFSGRQFSNSRSEMNVSTLELGDSALYLCASSPGTSGGSAETQYFGPGTRLLVL.

The rearrangement joins TRBV11-2 to TRBJ2-7, with unresolved D. Trimming left V 8 bases short and J 0 bases short, with 11 bases between. Germline-derived CDR1 and CDR2 are SGHAT and FQNNGV. The CDR3 has 13 residues. Here the CDR3 reads CASGQPSSYEQYF. DNA for the CDR3: TGTGCCAGCGGGCAGCCAAGCTCCTACGAGCAGTACTTC.

The rearrangement joins TRBV6-1 to TRBJ1-2; unclear D gene. Trimming shortened V by 7 bases and J by 7 bases, and 16 bases separated the two germline ends. Germline CDR1 MNHNS, CDR2 SASEGT. CDR3 length: 13 residues. CDR3 nucleotides: TGTGCCAGCACGTTGGCCGCCGGGCGTGGCTACACCTTC. Encoded protein: CASTLAAGRGYTF.

The chain is built from TRBV7-2 and TRBJ2-7; D is undetermined. Trimming cost V 3 bases and J 0 bases, with 15 bases left between them. Germline CDR1 SGHTA, CDR2 FQGNSA. This CDR3 contains 16 residues. In DNA form, the CDR3 reads TGTGCCAGCAGCTTTCGCCCACCCCGCAGCTCCTACGAGCAGTACTTC. This encodes CASSFRPPRSSYEQYF.

V is TRBV28 and J is TRBJ2-1; possibly TRBD1 for D (6 bases). Trimming pared 7 bases from V and 1 base from J, leaving 23 bases between. The CDR3 totals 18 residues. Germline assignment: CDR1 MDHEN and CDR2 SYDVKM. CDR3 in DNA: TGTGCCAGCAACCCGTTCAGCTTTGTAACAGGGTCCTACAATGAGCAGTTCTTC. It yields the protein CASNPFSFVTGSYNEQFF.

V gene TRBV7-9 combines with J gene TRBJ2-7; a possible D gene is TRBD2 (5 bases). Trimming shortened V by 2 bases and J by 8 bases, and 13 bases separated the two germline ends. From germline, CDR1 is SEHNR and CDR2 FQNEAQ (reference sequence). This CDR3 has 13 amino acids. The CDR3 nucleotides read TGTGCCAGCAGCTTAAATGGAGGAGGCAAGCAGTACTTC. It is translated as CASSLNGGGKQYF.

The chain has TRBV9 and TRBJ2-7; 7 bases are a match to TRBD1. V trimming: 4 bases; J trimming: 6 bases; junction bases outside the gene matches: 10. The CDR3 is 14 residues long. From germline, CDR1 is SGDLS and CDR2 YYNGEE. Written as DNA, the CDR3 is TGTGCCAGCAGCCTGAGGGGACAGCTCTCCGAGCAGTACTTC. Translation: CASSLRGQLSEQYF.

The V gene is TRBV6-6, the J gene TRBJ2-5; maybe TRBD1 (6 bases). Trimming removed 7 bases at V and 3 bases at J, with 21 bases between. The CDR3 sequence is 16 residues long. CDR1 and CDR2 from the germline V gene are MNHNY and SVGAGI (reference sequence). The CDR3 spells CASNTKVGAGEETQYF. The CDR3 bases are TGTGCCAGCAACACAAAGGTCGGGGCAGGGGAAGAGACCCAGTACTTC.

The chain has TRBV10-3 and TRBJ2-1; 12 positions match TRBD2. The trim removed 7 bases at V and 7 bases at J, leaving 5 bases unmatched. CDR1 is ENHRY and CDR2 is SYGVKD in the germline V gene. The CDR3 has 14 residues. CDR3 sequence (DNA): TGTGCCATCACGCTAGCGGGGGGGCGGAATGAGCAGTTCTTC. This codes for CAITLAGGRNEQFF.

The chain employs TRBV7-6 and TRBJ2-2; TRBD1 matches 9 bases. This CDR3 has 16 residues. CDR1 and CDR2 (germline): SGHVS, FNYEAQ. With V trimmed by 5 bases and J by 6 bases, 10 bases remained unmatched. CDR3 DNA sequence: TGTGCCAGCAGCCAAGGACAGGGGCGCGTGTCCGGGGAGCTGTTTTTT. This sequence encodes CASSQGQGRVSGELFF.

The chain is built from TRBV4-1 and TRBJ2-3, with D uncertain. The germline V and J ends were trimmed by 3 bases and 0 bases, with 13 bases remaining between them. This CDR3 comprises 16 residues. Germline CDR1 is MGHRA and CDR2 is YSYEKL. CDR3 amino acids: CASSQIHLVSTDTQYF. In DNA, the CDR3 is TGCGCCAGCAGCCAGATACACCTAGTTAGCACAGATACGCAGTATTTT.

This chain connects TRBV27 to TRBJ2-1, with 7 bases fitting TRBD2. After removal of 2 bases from V and 2 bases from J, the junction contained 6 bases not matched to a gene. The CDR3 is 16 residues long. CDR1 is MNHEY and CDR2 is SMNVEV in the germline V gene (reference sequence). The CDR3: CASSLLSGLPYNEQFF. CDR3 sequence (DNA): TGTGCCAGCAGTTTACTTAGCGGGTTACCCTACAATGAGCAGTTCTTC.

The chain couples TRBV27 to TRBJ1-2; D possibly corresponds to TRBD1 (6 bases). This CDR3 region has 14 residues. The ends were cut back, 8 bases at V and 4 bases at J, with 17 bases in the middle. Germline CDR1 is MNHEY and CDR2 is SMNVEV (reference sequence). The CDR3 protein is CASDKLTGLYGYTF. For the CDR3, the DNA is TGTGCCAGCGATAAACTCACAGGGCTCTATGGCTACACCTTC.

The V call is TRBV7-8, the J call TRBJ1-2, with 8 positions matching TRBD1. After removal of 4 bases from V and 5 bases from J, the junction contained 9 bases not matched to a gene. This CDR3 contains 15 residues. Germline V CDR1 and CDR2: SGHVS, FQNEAQ. The CDR3 reads CASSSRRTGTYGYTF. The CDR3 DNA is TGTGCCAGCAGCTCACGTCGGACAGGGACGTATGGCTACACCTTC.

This clone was recorded only once. CDR3 region: CSVNGAGQETQYF. The CDR3 DNA reads TGCAGCGTGAACGGGGCGGGGCAAGAGACCCAGTACTTC. The chain employs TRBV29-1 and TRBJ2-5; TRBD2 might be the D (6 bases). The CDR3 loop spans 13 amino acids. Germline V lookup: CDR1 SQVTM, CDR2 ANQGSEA. Between the trimmed V and J ends, which lost 6 bases and 2 bases, there was a span of 13 bases.

The chain has TRBV7-2 and TRBJ2-1; a weak D match, TRBD1 (6 bases). CDR3 length: 14 residues. Trimming removed 7 bases from V and 2 bases from J, with 12 bases in between. Germline CDR1 SGHTA, CDR2 FQGNSA. The DNA of the CDR3 is TGTGCCAGCACAAAAGGACAGACCTACAATGAGCAGTTCTTC. Residues: CASTKGQTYNEQFF.